The 27 T cell receptor beta chains listed next were all sequenced from one sample in a study of hypomethylating agent response in myelodysplastic syndrome. Generated by immunoSEQ multiplex PCR, the TCRdb table keeps only in-frame clones and is missing some. The sample has thousands of clones; approximately 80% are singletons. The sample consisted of bone marrow, taken before or after starting hypomethylating agent treatment for myelodysplastic syndrome (not recorded which). The receptors were sampled from a human donor with myelodysplastic syndrome.

This clone was observed a single time. The chain links TRBV7-3 to TRBJ2-5; tentatively, D is TRBD1 or TRBD2 (6 bases each). CDR1 and CDR2 (germline): SGHTA, FQGTGA. The germline V and J ends were trimmed by 8 bases and 4 bases, with 14 bases remaining between them. The length of the CDR3 is 13 residues. CDR3 loop: CASARGVRETQYF. The CDR3 DNA follows: TGTGCCAGCGCGAGGGGGGTCCGAGAGACCCAGTACTTC.

This chain joins TRBV5-1 and TRBJ1-1, with D uncertain. With 1 base removed from V and 0 bases from J, the gap between germline ends came to 16 bases. Germline lookup yields CDR1 SGHRS and CDR2 YFSETQ. The CDR3 totals 17 residues. CDR3 bases: TGCGCCAGCAGCTTGCCGGAACTCAGGACCTTGAACACTGAAGCTTTCTTT. This translates into CASSLPELRTLNTEAFF.

This chain uses TRBV6-5 with TRBJ1-2; D not resolved. The germline V gene encodes CDR1 MNHEY and CDR2 SVGAGI. V lost 7 bases and J lost 3, with 12 bases in between. This CDR3 has 13 residues. DNA for the CDR3: TGTGCCAGCAAAGAGGGCACGGACTATGGCTACACCTTC. As protein: CASKEGTDYGYTF.

The table lists this clone with a count of one. This chain links TRBV4-1 with TRBJ2-5; either TRBD1 or TRBD2 may fit D (5 bases each). The J call may not be correct, given that the DNA end is closer to TRBJ2-7. The CDR3 extends over 15 amino acids. CDR1 is MGHRA, CDR2 YSYEKL, per germline. CDR3 region: CASSQVAGAGAEQYF. CDR3 DNA: TGCGCCAGCAGCCAAGTAGCCGGGGCCGGGGCCGAGCAGTACTTC.

The V call is TRBV14, the J call TRBJ2-3; D may be TRBD2 (5 bases). Trimming removed 4 bases at V and 1 base at J, with 12 bases between. Germline CDR1 is SGHDN and CDR2 is FVKESK. CDR3 length: 15 residues. CDR3: CASSPWNSGTDTQYF. DNA for the CDR3: TGTGCCAGCAGCCCTTGGAATAGCGGCACAGATACGCAGTATTTT.

The chain employs TRBV5-1 and TRBJ2-7; 14 positions match TRBD2. Losses at the gene ends were 1 base for V and 0 bases for J; bases not matched to a gene: 9. The germline gives CDR1 SGHRS, CDR2 YFSETQ. The CDR3 length is 19 residues. The CDR3 loop reads CASSLTTSGRAFSSYEQYF. In DNA, the CDR3 is TGCGCCAGCAGCTTGACGACTAGCGGGAGGGCCTTCAGCTCCTACGAGCAGTACTTC.

The chain is built from TRBV28 and TRBJ1-2; 7 bases agree with TRBD1. Germline V CDR1 and CDR2: MDHEN, SYDVKM. CDR3 length: 17 residues. Trimming took 2 bases from V and 8 from J; bases not matched to a gene: 17. The CDR3 DNA follows: TGTGCCAGCAGTTTACGACAGGGAGGAAGCAAAACTATGGGCTACACCTTC. Its protein product is CASSLRQGGSKTMGYTF.

The chain is built from TRBV4-1 and TRBJ2-1; D is unresolved. Trimming stripped 2 bases from V and 6 bases from J, with 20 bases between. This CDR3 contains 17 residues. Germline V CDR1 and CDR2: MGHRA, YSYEKL. CDR3 bases: TGCGCCAGCAGCCAACTAGATATGGGATGGTTATTCAATGAGCAGTTCTTC. Protein: CASSQLDMGWLFNEQFF.

The rearrangement joins TRBV2 to TRBJ2-3; D call uncertain. This CDR3 comprises 11 residues. Looked up from germline, CDR1 is SNHLY and CDR2 is FYNNEI. Trimming took off 5 bases at V and 4 bases at J, with 4 bases between the two ends. The chain's CDR3 is CASSSADTQYF. Here the CDR3 DNA reads TGTGCCAGCAGTAGCGCAGATACGCAGTATTTT.

This clone was seen only once. The rearrangement joins TRBV6-1 to TRBJ2-1; 9 bases align to TRBD1. The CDR3 totals 15 residues. Germline V gene lookup returns CDR1 MNHNS and CDR2 SASEGT. With V trimmed by 10 bases and J by 4 bases, 11 bases remained unmatched. In DNA, the CDR3 is TGTGCCACCACGATAAGACAGGGGGGATACAATGAGCAGTTCTTC. Protein: CATTIRQGGYNEQFF.

The chain uses TRBV29-1 and TRBJ1-2; 7 bases map to TRBD1. Germline lookup yields CDR1 SQVTM and CDR2 ANQGSEA. Trimming removed 3 bases from V and 1 base from J; junction bases left unmatched: 11. The CDR3 consists of 16 residues. The CDR3 region is CSVDQTGSGLNYGYTF. In DNA form, the CDR3 reads TGCAGCGTTGACCAGACAGGGTCGGGCCTTAACTATGGCTACACCTTC.

The table lists this clone with a count of one. As DNA, the CDR3 is TGTGCCACCAGCACTCTCGGCAATTTCAGGGAGGAAGCTTTCTTT. This gives the protein CATSTLGNFREEAFF. The genes are TRBV15 and TRBJ1-1; D possibly corresponds to TRBD1 (5 bases). Per the germline V gene, CDR1 is LNHNV and CDR2 is YYDKDF (reference sequence). CDR3 length: 15 residues. V was pared by 4 bases and J by 8 bases, with 20 bases between.

The chain uses TRBV7-9 and TRBJ2-7; 7 bases fit TRBD1. Germline trimming cut 2 bases from V and 0 bases from J; bases unmatched to any gene: 7. The CDR3 extends over 16 amino acids. The germline V gene encodes CDR1 SEHNR and CDR2 FQNEAQ (reference sequence). The CDR3 DNA follows: TGTGCCAGCAGCTTACGTTCGACAGGGATCTCCTACGAGCAGTACTTC. Translating it yields CASSLRSTGISYEQYF.

The J gene is TRBJ1-5, the V gene TRBV6-5; D not resolved. This CDR3 region has 13 residues. The V gene's germline CDR1 is MNHEY and CDR2 SVGAGI. V lost 10 bases and J lost 0, with 10 bases in between. CDR3 in DNA: TGTGCCACGACGGTAGGTAGCAATCAGCCCCAGCATTTT. Translated, it gives CATTVGSNQPQHF.

This chain connects TRBV28 to TRBJ2-2; the match to TRBD1 covers 9 bases. The V segment lost 6 bases and the J segment 9 bases; nucleotides outside the gene matches: 14. Germline CDR1 is MDHEN and CDR2 is SYDVKM. The CDR3 totals 16 residues. CDR3 DNA: TGTGCCAGCAGCCCACCCGGGACAGGGAATGGGAGGGAGCTGTTTTTT. Translation gives CASSPPGTGNGRELFF.

The V and J genes are TRBV6-1 and TRBJ1-2; 8 nucleotides align to TRBD1. J lost 6 bases, V lost 5 bases, and 5 bases had no gene match. Per the germline V gene, CDR1 is MNHNS and CDR2 is SASEGT. CDR3 length equals 13 residues. The CDR3 region is CASSLQGGDGYTF. DNA for the CDR3: TGTGCCAGCAGTCTACAGGGGGGGGATGGCTACACCTTC.

The chain links TRBV19 to TRBJ2-3; tentative D call: TRBD1 (6 bases). CDR1 LNHDA and CDR2 SQIVND come from the germline V gene (reference sequence). This CDR3 spans 13 amino acids. Trimming removed 4 bases at V and 4 bases at J, with 9 bases between. In nucleotides, the CDR3 is TGTGCCAGTAGTAACAGGGTGTCAGATACGCAGTATTTT. Residues: CASSNRVSDTQYF.

The chain uses TRBV5-1 and TRBJ2-1; 7 nucleotides line up with TRBD2. The V gene's germline CDR1 is SGHRS and CDR2 YFSETQ. This CDR3 is 14 amino acids long. The trim removed 4 bases at V and 7 bases at J, leaving 8 bases unmatched. CDR3 protein: CASSPQTGGNEQFF. The CDR3 bases are TGCGCCAGCAGCCCTCAGACCGGGGGGAATGAGCAGTTCTTC.

The chain combines TRBV2 with TRBJ2-5; D ambiguous. With 8 bases removed from V and 1 base from J, the gap between germline ends came to 2 bases. The CDR3 length is 10 residues. Per germline, CDR1 SNHLY and CDR2 FYNNEI. CDR3 coding DNA: TGTGCCAGCGGCCAAGAGACCCAGTACTTC. Protein sequence: CASGQETQYF.

The chain joins TRBV6-5 to TRBJ2-7; TRBD2 aligns across 10 bases. The V gene's germline CDR1 is MNHEY and CDR2 SVGAGI. The CDR3 is made up of 15 amino acids. J lost 1 base, V lost 6 bases, and 6 bases had no gene match. The CDR3 loop is CASRARSGRSYEQYF. The CDR3 nucleotides read TGTGCCAGCAGAGCGCGTAGCGGGAGGTCCTACGAGCAGTACTTC.

The rearrangement joins TRBV5-1 to TRBJ2-2, with TRBD2 matching 9 bases. This CDR3 contains 15 residues. The V gene end was trimmed by 1 base and the J gene end by 3 bases; junction bases not matched to a gene: 1. Germline CDR1 and CDR2: SGHRS and YFSETQ. The CDR3 region has the DNA TGCGCCAGCAGCTTGAGCGGGAGGTACACCGGGGAGCTGTTTTTT. It encodes CASSLSGRYTGELFF. The entire variable domain, with the rest obtained from reference TRBV5-1 and TRBJ2-2, is as follows: KAGVTQTPRYLIKTRGQQVTLSCSPISGHRSVSWYQQTPGQGLQFLFEYFSETQRNKGNFPGRFSGRQFSNSRSEMNVSTLELGDSALYLCASSLSGRYTGELFFGEGSRLTVL.

The chain combines TRBV19 with TRBJ1-1; D remains unclear. Germline values: CDR1 LNHDA, CDR2 SQIVND (reference sequence). V was pared by 5 bases and J by 1 base, with 14 bases between. This CDR3 has 15 amino acids. The CDR3 region has the DNA TGTGCCAGTAGTGATTGGGGTCGGTCGAACACTGAAGCTTTCTTT. Protein sequence: CASSDWGRSNTEAFF.

This chain's CDR3 is CASSISGRRDIQYF. Here the CDR3 DNA reads TGTGCCAGTAGTATTAGCGGGAGGAGGGACATTCAGTACTTC. The chain employs TRBV19 and TRBJ2-4, with TRBD2 matching over 10 bases. J lost 8 bases, V lost 3 bases, and 4 bases had no gene match. CDR1 is LNHDA, CDR2 SQIVND, per germline (reference sequence). CDR3 length equals 14 residues.

The rearrangement links TRBV2 to TRBJ1-2, with 10 bases matching TRBD1. CDR1 is SNHLY, CDR2 FYNNEI, per germline. The V gene end was trimmed by 5 bases and the J gene end by 8 bases; junction bases not matched to a gene: 5. The length of the CDR3 is 13 residues. The CDR3, as DNA: TGTGCCAGCAGTTTTGACAGGGGGCAAGGCTACACCTTC. It specifies CASSFDRGQGYTF.

The chain combines TRBV27 with TRBJ1-2; D is unresolved. V was shortened by 3 bases and J by 4 bases, with 18 bases between the two germline ends. The CDR3 has 16 amino acids. Germline CDR1 and CDR2: MNHEY and SMNVEV (reference sequence). The CDR3 bases are TGTGCCAGCAGTTTGGGGTTGGGGTTGGCTGGCTATGGCTACACCTTC. Protein sequence: CASSLGLGLAGYGYTF.

This CDR3 is CASSYPSGRSSYNEQFF. In nucleotides, the CDR3 is TGCGCCAGCAGCTACCCAAGCGGGCGAAGCTCCTACAATGAGCAGTTCTTC. V usage is TRBV5-1 and J usage is TRBJ2-1, with D possibly matching TRBD2 (6 bases). The length of the CDR3 is 17 residues. Looked up from germline, CDR1 is SGHRS and CDR2 is YFSETQ. Trimming removed 3 bases from V and 0 bases from J, with 16 bases in between.

The CDR3 nucleotides read TGTGCCAGCAGCTTAGCCCCGAACTATAATTCACCCCTCCACTTT. Residues: CASSLAPNYNSPLHF. The V and J genes are TRBV11-3 and TRBJ1-6; D remains ambiguous. The CDR3 consists of 15 residues. Trimming left V 1 base short and J 3 bases short, with 7 bases between. Germline lookup yields CDR1 SGHNT and CDR2 YENEEA.